The clone carrying this T cell receptor beta chain was observed a handful of times. 13 Jbeta primers and 60 Vbeta primers were used for the PCR. The method was immunoSEQ multiplex PCR; TCRdb's version includes in-frame clones alone and lacks a portion of them. The sample carries about 140,000 clones, approximately 79% recorded once. This specimen belongs to a study of cytomegalovirus exposure and HLA in healthy donors. Germline V lookup: CDR1 SQVTM, CDR2 ANQGSEA. The CDR3 runs to 13 residues. Trimming took off 4 bases at V and 8 bases at J, with 17 bases between the two ends. The rearrangement links TRBV29-1 to TRBJ1-2; possibly TRBD1 for D (5 bases). This TCR came from a woman under 40 in good health and CMV-seronegative. Sequencing input: PBMCs. CDR3 loop: CSVARSGAWGYTF. The CDR3, as DNA: TGCAGCGTTGCCCGTTCTGGGGCTTGGGGCTACACCTTC.